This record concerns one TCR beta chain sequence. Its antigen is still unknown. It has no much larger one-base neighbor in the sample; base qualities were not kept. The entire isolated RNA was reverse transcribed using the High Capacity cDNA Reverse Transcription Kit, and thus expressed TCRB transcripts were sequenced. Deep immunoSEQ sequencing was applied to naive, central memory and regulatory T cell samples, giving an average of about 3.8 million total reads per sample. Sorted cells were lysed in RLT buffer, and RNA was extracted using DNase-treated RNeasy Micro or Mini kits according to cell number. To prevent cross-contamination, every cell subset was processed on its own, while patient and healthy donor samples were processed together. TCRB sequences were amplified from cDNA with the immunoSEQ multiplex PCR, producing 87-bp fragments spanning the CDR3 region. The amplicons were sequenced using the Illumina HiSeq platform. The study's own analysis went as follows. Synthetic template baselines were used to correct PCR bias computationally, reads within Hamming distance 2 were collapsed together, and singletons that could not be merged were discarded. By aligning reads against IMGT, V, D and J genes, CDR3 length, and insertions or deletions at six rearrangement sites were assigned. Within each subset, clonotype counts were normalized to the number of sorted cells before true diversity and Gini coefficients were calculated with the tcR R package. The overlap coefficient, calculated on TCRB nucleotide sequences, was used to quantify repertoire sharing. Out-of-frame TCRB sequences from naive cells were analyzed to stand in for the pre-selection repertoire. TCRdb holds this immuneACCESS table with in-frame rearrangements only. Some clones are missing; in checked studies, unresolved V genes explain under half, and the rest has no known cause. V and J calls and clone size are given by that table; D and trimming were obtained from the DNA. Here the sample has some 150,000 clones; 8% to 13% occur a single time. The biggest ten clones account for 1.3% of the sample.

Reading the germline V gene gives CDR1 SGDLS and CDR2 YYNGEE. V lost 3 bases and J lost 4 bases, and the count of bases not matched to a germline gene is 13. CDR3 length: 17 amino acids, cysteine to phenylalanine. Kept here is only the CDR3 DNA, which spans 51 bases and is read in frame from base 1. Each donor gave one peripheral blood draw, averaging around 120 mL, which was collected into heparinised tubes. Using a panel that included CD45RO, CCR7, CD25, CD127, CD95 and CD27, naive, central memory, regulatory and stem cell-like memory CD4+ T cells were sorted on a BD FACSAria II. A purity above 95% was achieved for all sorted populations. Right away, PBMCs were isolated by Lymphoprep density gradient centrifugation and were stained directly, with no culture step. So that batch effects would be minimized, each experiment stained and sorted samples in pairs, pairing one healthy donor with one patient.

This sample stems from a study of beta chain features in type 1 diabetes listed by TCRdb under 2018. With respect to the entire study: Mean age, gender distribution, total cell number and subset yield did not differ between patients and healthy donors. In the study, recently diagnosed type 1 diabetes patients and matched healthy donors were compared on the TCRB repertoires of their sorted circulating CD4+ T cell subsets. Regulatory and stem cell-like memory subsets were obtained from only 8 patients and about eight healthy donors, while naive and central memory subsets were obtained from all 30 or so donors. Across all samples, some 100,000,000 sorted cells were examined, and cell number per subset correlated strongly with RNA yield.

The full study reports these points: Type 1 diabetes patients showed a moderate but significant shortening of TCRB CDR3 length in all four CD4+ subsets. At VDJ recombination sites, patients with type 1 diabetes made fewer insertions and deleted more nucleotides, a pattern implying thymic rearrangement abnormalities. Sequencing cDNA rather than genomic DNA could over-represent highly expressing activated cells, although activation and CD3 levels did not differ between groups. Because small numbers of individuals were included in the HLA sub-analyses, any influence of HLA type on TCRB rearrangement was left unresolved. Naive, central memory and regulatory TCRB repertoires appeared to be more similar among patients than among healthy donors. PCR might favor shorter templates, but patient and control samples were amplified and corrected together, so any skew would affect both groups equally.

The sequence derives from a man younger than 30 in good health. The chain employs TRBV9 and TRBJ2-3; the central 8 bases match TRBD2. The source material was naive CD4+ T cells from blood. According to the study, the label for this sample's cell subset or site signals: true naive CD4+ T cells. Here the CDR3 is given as CASSATLGLAGPDTQYF. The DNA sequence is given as TGTGCCAGCAGCGCCACCCTAGGGCTAGCGGGTCCAGATACGCAGTATTTT.